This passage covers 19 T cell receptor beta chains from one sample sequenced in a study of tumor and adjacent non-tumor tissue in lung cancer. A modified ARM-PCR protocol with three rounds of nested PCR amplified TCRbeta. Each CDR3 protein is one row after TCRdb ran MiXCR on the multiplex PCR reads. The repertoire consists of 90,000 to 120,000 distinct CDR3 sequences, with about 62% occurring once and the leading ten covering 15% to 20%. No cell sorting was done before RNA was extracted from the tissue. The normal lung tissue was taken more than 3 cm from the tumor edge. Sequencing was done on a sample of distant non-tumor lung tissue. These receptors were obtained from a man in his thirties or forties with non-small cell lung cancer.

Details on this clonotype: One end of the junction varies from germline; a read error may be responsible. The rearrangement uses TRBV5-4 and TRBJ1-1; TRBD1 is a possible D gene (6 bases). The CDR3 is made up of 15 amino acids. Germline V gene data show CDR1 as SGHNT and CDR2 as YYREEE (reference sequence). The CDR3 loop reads CASSSGRAGDTEAFF. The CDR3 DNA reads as TGTGCCAGCAGCAGTGGCAGGGCGGGGGACACCGAAGCTTTCTTT.

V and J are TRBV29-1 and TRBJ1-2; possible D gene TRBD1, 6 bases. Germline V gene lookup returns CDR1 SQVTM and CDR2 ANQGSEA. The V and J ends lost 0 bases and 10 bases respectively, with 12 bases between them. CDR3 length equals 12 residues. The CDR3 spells CSVEDQGSDYTF. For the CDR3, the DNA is TGCAGCGTTGAAGATCAGGGGAGTGACTACACCTTC.

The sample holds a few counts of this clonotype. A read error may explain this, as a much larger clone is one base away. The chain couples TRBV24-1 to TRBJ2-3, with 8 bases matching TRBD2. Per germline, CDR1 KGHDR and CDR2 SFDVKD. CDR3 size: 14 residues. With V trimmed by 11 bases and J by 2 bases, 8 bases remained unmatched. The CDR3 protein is CAINGRDPTDTQYF. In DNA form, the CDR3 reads TGTGCCATCAACGGGAGGGATCCCACAGATACGCAGTATTTT.

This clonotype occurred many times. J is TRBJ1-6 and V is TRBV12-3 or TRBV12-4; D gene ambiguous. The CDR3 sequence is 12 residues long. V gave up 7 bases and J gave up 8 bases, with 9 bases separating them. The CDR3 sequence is CASTWEHSPLHF. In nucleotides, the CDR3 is TGTGCCAGCACCTGGGAGCATTCACCCCTCCACTTT.

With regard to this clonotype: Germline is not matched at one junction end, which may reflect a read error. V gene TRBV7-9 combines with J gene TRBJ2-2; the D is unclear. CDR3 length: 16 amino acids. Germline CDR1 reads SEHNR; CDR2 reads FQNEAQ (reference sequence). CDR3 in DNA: TGTGTCAGCAGCTTCCCCGGACGGGCGAACACCGGGGAGCTGTTTTTT. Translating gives CVSSFPGRANTGELFF. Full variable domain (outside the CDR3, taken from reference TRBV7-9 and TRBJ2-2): DTGVSQNPRHKITKRGQNVTFRCDPISEHNRLYWYRQTLGQGPEFLTYFQNEAQLEKSRLLSDRFSAERPKGSFSTLEIQRTEQGDSAMYLCVSSFPGRANTGELFFGEGSRLTVL.

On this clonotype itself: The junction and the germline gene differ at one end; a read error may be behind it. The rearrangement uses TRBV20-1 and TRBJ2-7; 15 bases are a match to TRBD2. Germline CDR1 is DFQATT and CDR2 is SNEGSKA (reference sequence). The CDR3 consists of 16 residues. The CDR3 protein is CSARWTSGRDGYEQYF. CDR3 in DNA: TGCAGTGCTAGGTGGACTAGCGGGAGGGATGGGTACGAGCAATACTTC.

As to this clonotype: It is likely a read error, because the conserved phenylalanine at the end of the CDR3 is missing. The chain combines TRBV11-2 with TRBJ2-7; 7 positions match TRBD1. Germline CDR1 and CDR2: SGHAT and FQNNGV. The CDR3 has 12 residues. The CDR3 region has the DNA TGTCCCAACAGGGGCCCGGCATACGAGCAGTACTGC. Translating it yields CPNRGPAYEQYC.

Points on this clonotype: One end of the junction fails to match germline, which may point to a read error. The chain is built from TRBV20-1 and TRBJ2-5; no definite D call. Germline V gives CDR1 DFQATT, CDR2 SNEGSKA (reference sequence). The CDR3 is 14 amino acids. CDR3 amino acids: CSASRSHPQEAQYF. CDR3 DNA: TGCAGTGCTTCGAGGTCGCATCCCCAAGAGGCCCAGTACTTC.

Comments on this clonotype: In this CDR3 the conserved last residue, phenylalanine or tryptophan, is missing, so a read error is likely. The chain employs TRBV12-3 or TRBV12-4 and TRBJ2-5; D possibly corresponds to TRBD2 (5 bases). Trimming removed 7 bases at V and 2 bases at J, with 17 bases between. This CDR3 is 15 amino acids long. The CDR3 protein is CASTLPSGDQETQYY. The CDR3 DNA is TGTGCCAGCACTTTGCCCAGCGGTGATCAAGAGACCCAGTACTAC.

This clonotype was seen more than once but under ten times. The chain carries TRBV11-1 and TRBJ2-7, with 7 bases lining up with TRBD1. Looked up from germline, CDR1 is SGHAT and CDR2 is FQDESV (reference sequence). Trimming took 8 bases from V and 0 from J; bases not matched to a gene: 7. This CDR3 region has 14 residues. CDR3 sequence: CASGLYRGSYEQYF. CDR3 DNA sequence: TGTGCCAGCGGCCTGTACAGGGGCTCCTACGAGCAGTACTTC.

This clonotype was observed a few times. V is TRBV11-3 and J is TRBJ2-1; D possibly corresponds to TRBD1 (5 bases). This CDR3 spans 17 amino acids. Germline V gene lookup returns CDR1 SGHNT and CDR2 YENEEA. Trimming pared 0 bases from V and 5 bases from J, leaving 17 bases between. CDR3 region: CASSLDLSLRANNEQFF. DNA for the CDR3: TGTGCCAGCAGCTTAGATTTGTCACTCAGGGCCAACAATGAGCAGTTCTTC.

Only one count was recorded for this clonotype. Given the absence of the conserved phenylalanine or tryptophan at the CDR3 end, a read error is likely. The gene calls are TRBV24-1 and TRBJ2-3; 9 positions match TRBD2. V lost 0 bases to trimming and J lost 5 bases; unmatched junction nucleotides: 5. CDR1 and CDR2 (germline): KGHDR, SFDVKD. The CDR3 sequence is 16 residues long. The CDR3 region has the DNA TGTGCCACCAGTGATTTGCGCCCTAGCGGGAAAGATACGCAGTATTAT. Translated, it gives CATSDLRPSGKDTQYY.

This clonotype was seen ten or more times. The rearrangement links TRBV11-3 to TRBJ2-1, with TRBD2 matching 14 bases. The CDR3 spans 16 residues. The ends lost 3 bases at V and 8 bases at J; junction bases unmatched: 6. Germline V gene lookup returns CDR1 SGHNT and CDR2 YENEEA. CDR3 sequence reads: CASSLLGLAGVYEQFF. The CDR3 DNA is TGTGCCAGCAGCTTGCTGGGACTAGCGGGAGTATATGAGCAGTTCTTC.

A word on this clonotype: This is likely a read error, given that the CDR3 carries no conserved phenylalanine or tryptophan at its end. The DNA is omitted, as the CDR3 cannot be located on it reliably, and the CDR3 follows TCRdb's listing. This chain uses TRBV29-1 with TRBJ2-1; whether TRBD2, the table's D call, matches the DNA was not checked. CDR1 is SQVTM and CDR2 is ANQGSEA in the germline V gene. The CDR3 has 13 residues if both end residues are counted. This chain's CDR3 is CSVEGGLAGNVFL.

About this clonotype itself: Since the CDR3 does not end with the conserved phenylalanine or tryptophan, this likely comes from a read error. The CDR3 is CSTVLRWLGSRQPQHY. CDR3 DNA: TGCAGTACTGTCCTCAGGTGGCTAGGAAGCAGACAGCCCCAGCATTAT. The rearrangement links TRBV20-1 to TRBJ1-5; no clear D gene. Trimming removed 8 bases from V and 7 bases from J, with 27 bases in between. The germline V gene has CDR1 DFQATT and CDR2 SNEGSKA (reference sequence). This CDR3 comprises 16 residues.

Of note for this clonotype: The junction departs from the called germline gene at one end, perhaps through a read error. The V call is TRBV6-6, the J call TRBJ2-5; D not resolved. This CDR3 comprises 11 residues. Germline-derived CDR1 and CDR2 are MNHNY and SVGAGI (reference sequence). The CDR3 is CVSNYDETQYF. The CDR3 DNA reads TGTGTCAGCAATTACGATGAAACCCAGTACTTC.

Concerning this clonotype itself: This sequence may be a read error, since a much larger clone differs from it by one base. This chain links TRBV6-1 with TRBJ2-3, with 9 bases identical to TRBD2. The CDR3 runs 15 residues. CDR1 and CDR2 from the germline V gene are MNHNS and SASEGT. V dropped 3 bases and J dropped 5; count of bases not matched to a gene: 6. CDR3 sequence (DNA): TGTGCCAGCAGTGAGGAAGCGGGAGGCATAGATACGCAGTATTTT. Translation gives CASSEEAGGIDTQYF.

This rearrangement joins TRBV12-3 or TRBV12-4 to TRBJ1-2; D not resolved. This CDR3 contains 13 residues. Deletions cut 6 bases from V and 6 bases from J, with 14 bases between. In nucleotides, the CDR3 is TGTGCCAGCAGCCCTATTCTTCCAGATGGCTACACCTTC. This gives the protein CASSPILPDGYTF.

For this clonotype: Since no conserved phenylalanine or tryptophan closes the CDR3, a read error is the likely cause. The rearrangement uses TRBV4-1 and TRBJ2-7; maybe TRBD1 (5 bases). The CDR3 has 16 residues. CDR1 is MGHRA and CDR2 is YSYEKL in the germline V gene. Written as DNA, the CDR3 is TGCGGCAGCAGCCAAGATGAACAGGTAAACACCTACGAGCAGTACTTA. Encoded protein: CGSSQDEQVNTYEQYL.